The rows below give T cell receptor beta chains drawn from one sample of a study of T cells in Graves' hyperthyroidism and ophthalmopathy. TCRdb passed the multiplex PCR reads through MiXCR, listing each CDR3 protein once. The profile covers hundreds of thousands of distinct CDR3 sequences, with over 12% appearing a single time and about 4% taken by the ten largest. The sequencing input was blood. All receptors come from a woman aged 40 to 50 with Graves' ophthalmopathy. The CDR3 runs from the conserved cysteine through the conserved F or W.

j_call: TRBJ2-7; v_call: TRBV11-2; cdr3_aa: CASSLEGLARDQQYF
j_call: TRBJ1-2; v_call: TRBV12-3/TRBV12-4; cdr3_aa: CASSHTGGGYSYTF
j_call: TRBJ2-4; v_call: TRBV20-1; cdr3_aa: CSVYIPPGGLAKNIQYF
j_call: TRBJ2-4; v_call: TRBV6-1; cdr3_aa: CASSAGRGIQYF
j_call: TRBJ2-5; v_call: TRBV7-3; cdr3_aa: CASSFPTGVVNQETQYF
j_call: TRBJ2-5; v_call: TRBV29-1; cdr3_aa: CSVHPVEGIQETQYF
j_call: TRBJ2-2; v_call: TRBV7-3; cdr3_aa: CASSSPTSGAGGELFF
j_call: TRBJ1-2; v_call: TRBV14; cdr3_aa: CASSRQGNYRNIYGYTF
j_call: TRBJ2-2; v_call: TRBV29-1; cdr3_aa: CSGQDRSTGELFF
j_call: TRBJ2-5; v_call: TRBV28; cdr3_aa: CASSPLVGLAGFEETQYF
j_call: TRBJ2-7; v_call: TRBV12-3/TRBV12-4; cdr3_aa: CASRAGTWTYEQYF
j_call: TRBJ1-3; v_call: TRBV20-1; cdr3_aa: CSARPRGAQISGNTIYF
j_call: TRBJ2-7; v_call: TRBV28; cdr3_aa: CASSSPRDRPYEQYF
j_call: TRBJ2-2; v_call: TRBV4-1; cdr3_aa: CASSLGEGDTGELFF
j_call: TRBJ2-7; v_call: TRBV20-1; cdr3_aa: CSARDGVISYEQYF
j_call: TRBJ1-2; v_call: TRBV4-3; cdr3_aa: CASSQDRHFYGYTF
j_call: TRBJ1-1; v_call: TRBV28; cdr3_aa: CASSLFGQGRTEAFF
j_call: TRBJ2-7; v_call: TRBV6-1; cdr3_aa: CASSRDLSYEQYF
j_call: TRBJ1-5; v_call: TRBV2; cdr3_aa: CASSDLMAVGQPQHF
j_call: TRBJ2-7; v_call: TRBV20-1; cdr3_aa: CSASARLAGSYEQYF
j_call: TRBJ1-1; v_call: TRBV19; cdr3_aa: CASSLNQGGEAFF
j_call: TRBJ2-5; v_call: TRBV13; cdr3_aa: CASSHQRPPWGDGTAQYF
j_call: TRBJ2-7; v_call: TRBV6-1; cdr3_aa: CASSIKAGSYEQYF
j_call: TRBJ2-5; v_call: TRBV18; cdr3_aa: CASSPTASSAQGEGETQYF
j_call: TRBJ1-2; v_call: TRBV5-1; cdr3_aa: CASSWTTGALSYGYTF
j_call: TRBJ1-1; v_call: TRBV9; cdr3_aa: CASSPGRDIPEAFF
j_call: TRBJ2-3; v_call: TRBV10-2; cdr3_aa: CASSERAGSHSSTDTQYF
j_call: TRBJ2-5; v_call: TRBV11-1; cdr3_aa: CASTTIPVWTSGRARRETQYF
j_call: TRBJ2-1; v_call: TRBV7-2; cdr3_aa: CASSLWGLAGPYNEQFF
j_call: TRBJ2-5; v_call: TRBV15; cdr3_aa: CATSSQETQYF
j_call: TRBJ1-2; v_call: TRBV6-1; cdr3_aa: CATTWNYGYTF
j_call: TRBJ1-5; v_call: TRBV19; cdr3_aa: CASRLDGEYNQPQHF
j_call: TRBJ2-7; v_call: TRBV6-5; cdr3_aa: CASTPLDRAEPFVYEQYF
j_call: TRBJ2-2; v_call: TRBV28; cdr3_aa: CASSLAGSEQLFF
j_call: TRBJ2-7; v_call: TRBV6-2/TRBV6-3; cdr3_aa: CASSYWDSRYEQYF
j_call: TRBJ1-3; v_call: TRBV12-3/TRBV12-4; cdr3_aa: CASSQLQGEVGNTIYF
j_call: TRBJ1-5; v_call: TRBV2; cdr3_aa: CASQGETGTGQPQHF
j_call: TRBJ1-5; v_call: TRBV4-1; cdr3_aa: CASSQDSGKSNQPQHF
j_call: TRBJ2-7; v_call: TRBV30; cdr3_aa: CAWSAPGGYYEQYF
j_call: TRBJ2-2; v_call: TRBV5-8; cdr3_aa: CASSRGWTGELFF
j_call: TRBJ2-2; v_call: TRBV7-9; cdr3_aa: CASSSGHGAGELFF
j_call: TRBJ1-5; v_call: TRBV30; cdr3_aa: CAWSVGTSWNQPQHF